This T cell receptor beta chain was obtained from a study of shared T cell receptors in the human thymus. TCRdb's copy holds only in-frame clones and misses some; the assay was immunoSEQ multiplex PCR. The data show a few hundred thousand clones, 95% seen once. Sequenced sample: thymocytes. This sequence originates from a human donor.

CDR3 sequence (DNA): TGTGCCAGCAGCCTCACGGGACTGGGGGCCTACACCTTC. Protein: CASSLTGLGAYTF. The V call is TRBV6-5, the J call TRBJ1-2, with D possibly TRBD1 on 6 matching bases. Deletions cut 6 bases from V and 10 bases from J, with 18 bases between. Germline V gene sequence: CDR1 MNHEY, CDR2 SVGAGI. The CDR3 has 13 residues.